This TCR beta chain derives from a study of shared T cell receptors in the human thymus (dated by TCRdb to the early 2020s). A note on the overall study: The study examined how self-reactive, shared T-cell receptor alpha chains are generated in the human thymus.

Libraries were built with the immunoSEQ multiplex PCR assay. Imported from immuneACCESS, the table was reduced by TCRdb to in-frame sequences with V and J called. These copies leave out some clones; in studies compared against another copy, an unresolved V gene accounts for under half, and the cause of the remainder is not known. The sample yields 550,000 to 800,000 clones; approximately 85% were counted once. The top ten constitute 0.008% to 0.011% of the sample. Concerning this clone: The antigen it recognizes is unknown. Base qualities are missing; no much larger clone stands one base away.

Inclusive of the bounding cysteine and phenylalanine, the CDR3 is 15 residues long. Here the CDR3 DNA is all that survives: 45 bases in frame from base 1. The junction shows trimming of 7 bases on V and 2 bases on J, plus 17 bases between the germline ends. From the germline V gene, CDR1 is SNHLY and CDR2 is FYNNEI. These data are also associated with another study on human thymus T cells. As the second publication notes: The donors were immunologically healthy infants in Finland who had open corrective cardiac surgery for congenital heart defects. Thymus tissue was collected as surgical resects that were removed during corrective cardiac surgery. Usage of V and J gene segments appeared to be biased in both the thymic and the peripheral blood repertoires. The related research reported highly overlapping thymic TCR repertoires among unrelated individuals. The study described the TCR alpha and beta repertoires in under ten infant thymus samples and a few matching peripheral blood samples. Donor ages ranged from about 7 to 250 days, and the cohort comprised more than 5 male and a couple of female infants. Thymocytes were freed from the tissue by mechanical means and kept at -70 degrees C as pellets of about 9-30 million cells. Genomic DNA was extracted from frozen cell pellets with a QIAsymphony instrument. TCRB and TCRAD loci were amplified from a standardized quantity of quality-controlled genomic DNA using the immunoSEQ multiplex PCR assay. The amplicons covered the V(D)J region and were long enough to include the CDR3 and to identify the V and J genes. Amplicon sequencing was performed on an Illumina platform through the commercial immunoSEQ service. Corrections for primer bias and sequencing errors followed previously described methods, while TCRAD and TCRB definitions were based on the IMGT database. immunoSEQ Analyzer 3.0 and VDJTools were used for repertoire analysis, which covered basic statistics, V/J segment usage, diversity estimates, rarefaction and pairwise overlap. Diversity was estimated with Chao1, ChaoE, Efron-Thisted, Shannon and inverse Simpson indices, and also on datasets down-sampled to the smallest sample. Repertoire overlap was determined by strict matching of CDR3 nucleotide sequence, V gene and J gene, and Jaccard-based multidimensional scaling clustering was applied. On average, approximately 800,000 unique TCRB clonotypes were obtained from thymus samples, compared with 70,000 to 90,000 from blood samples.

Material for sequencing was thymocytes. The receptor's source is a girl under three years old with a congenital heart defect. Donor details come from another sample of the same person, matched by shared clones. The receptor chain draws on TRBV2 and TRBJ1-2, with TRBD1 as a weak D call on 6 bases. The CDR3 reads CASKNGQRTNYGYTF. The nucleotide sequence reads TGTGCCAGCAAAAACGGACAGCGGACCAACTATGGCTACACCTTC. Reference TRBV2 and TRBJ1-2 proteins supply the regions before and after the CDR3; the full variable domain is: EPEVTQTPSHQVTQMGQEVILRCVPISNHLYFYWYRQILGQKVEFLVSFYNNEISEKSEIFDDQFSVERPDGSNFTLKIRSTKLEDSAMYFCASKNGQRTNYGYTFGSGTRLTVV.